The T cell receptor (beta chain) described here comes from a study of blood T cell repertoires in COVID-19. About the study: In each case, the material was cDNA or gDNA derived from T cells, B-cell-depleted T cells, or PBMCs.

The V segment lost 3 bases and the J segment 6 bases; nucleotides outside the gene matches: 16. Germline-derived CDR1 and CDR2 are SGHKS and YYEKEE (reference sequence). The CDR3 sequence is 17 residues long. Original analysis: Quantification of nucleated cells was approximated via reference gene primer amplification. Some clones are missing from TCRdb's copy, which holds only in-frame ones; the method was immunoSEQ multiplex PCR. D and trimming come from the DNA, and the V and J calls and clone size come from that table. Of tens of thousands of clones in the sample, about 72% were seen once. This clone is a singleton in its sample.

This TCR was recovered from an older woman with acute or convalescent COVID-19. The V and J genes are TRBV5-5 and TRBJ1-1, with 8 bases identical to TRBD1. The source material was peripheral blood. CDR3 sequence: CASSSWTGMGVVAEAFF. The CDR3 nucleotides are TGTGCCAGCAGCTCCTGGACAGGGATGGGGGTAGTCGCTGAAGCTTTCTTT.